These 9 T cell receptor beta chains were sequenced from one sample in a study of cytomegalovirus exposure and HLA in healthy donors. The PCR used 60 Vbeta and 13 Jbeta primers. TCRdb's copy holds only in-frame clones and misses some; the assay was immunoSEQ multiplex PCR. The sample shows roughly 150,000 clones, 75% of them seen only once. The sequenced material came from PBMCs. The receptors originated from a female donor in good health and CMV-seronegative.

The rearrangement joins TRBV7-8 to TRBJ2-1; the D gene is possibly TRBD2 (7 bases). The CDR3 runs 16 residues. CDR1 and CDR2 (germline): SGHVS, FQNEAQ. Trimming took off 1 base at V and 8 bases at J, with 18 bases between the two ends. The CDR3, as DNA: TGTGCCAGCAGCTTAGGACTAGGGGGGGCTGGGGATGAGCAGTTCTTC. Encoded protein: CASSLGLGGAGDEQFF.

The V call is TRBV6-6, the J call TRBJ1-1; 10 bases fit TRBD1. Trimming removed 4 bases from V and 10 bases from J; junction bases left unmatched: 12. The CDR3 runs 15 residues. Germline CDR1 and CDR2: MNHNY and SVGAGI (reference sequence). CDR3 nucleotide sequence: TGTGCCAGCAGTTTCGCGACAGGGGGCTGGATAGGAGCTTTCTTT. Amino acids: CASSFATGGWIGAFF.

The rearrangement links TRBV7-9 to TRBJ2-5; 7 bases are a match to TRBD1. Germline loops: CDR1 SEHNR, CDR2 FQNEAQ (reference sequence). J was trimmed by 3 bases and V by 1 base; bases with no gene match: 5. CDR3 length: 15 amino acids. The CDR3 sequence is CASSLGRDSKETQYF. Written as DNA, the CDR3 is TGTGCCAGCAGCTTAGGCCGGGACAGTAAAGAGACCCAGTACTTC.

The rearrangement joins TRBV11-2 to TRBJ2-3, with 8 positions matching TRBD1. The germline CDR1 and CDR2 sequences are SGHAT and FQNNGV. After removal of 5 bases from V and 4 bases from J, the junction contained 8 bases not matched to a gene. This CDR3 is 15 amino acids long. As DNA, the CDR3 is TGTGCCAGCAGCCTCCGACAGGGACAGGCAGATACGCAGTATTTT. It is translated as CASSLRQGQADTQYF.

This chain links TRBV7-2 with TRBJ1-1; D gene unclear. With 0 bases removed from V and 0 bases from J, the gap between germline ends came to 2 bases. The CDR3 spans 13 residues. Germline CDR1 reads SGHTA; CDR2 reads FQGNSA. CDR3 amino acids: CASSLALNTEAFF. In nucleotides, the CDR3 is TGTGCCAGCAGCTTAGCCTTGAACACTGAAGCTTTCTTT.

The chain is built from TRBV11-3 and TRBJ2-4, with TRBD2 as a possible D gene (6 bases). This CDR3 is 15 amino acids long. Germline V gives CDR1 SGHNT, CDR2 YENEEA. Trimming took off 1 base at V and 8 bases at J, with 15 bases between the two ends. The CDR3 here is CASSLGRGFLDIQYF. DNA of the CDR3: TGTGCCAGCAGCTTAGGTCGGGGGTTTTTGGACATTCAGTACTTC.

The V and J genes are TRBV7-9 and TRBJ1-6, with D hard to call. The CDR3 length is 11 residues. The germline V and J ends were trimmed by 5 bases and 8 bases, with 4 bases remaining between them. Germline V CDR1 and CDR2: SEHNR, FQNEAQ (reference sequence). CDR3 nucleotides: TGTGCCAGCAGCCGTGATTCACCCCTCCACTTT. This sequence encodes CASSRDSPLHF.

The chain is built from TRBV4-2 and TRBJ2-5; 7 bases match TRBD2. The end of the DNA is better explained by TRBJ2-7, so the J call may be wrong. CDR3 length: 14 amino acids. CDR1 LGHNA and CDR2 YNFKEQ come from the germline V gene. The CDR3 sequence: CASSQAGEGYEQYF. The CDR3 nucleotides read TGTGCCAGCAGCCAAGCGGGGGAGGGCTACGAGCAGTACTTC.

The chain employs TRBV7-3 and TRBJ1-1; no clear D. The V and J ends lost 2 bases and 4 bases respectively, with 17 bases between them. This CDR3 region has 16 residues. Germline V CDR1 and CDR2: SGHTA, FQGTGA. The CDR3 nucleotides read TGTGCCAGCAGCTTATCACCGGGAGGCGGGTCCACTGAAGCTTTCTTT. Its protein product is CASSLSPGGGSTEAFF. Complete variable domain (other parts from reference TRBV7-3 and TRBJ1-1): GAGVSQTPSNKVTEKGKYVELRCDPISGHTALYWYRQSLGQGPEFLIYFQGTGAADDSGLPNDRFFAVRPEGSVSTLKIQRTERGDSAVYLCASSLSPGGGSTEAFFGQGTRLTVV.